This is a list of T cell receptor beta chains from one sample in a study of blood T cells in healthy people across ages. TCRdb independently ran MiXCR on the 5' RACE reads; one entry per CDR3 protein. The sample holds roughly 680,000 distinct CDR3 sequences, under 65% seen once. The sample was blood. Receptor source: a woman older than 75 in good health. Each CDR3 is given with its conserved first and last residue. The D gene is left open where the match is weak. Clone sizes are given selectively: once, few, many, or a class where the clone is expanded.

>TRBD2|TRBJ2-1|many|TRBV5-1
CASSPGTSLVGTYNEQFF
TGCGCCAGCAGCCCCGGGACTAGTCTCGTGGGCACATACAATGAGCAGTTCTTC
>.|TRBJ2-1|many|TRBV5-1
CASSLQAENEQFF
TGCGCCAGCAGCTTGCAAGCGGAAAATGAGCAGTTCTTC
>TRBD1|TRBJ1-4|.|TRBV30
CACNNRGDEKLFF
TGTGCCTGCAACAACAGGGGGGATGAAAAACTGTTTTTT
>TRBD2|TRBJ2-5|.|TRBV20-1
CSAGGLAVGETQYF
TGCAGTGCTGGGGGACTAGCGGTAGGCGAGACCCAGTACTTC
>.|TRBJ1-6|many|TRBV20-1
CSATPAGGLFDSPLHF
TGCAGTGCTACCCCGGCGGGGGGCCTTTTCGATTCACCCCTCCACTTT
>TRBD2|TRBJ2-1|.|TRBV5-1
CANSFSGGTYNEQFF
TGCGCCAACAGCTTTAGCGGGGGAACCTACAATGAGCAGTTCTTC
>TRBD1|TRBJ1-3|.|TRBV7-9
CASSDGTGSGNTIYF
TGTGCCAGCAGCGACGGGACAGGCTCTGGAAACACCATATATTTT
>.|TRBJ2-7|many|TRBV7-2
CASSFERDYEQYF
TGTGCCAGCAGCTTTGAGAGGGACTACGAGCAGTACTTC
>.|TRBJ2-1|.|TRBV6-5
CASSYGQGGNEQFF
TGTGCCAGCAGTTATGGGCAGGGTGGCAATGAGCAGTTCTTC
>.|TRBJ1-5|few|TRBV7-9
CASSLARGGGDQPQHF
TGTGCCAGCAGCTTAGCTAGAGGGGGGGGGGACCAGCCCCAGCATTTT
>.|TRBJ1-2|.|TRBV6-5
CASSYSECLNGYTF
TGTGCCAGCAGCTACTCTGAGTGTCTGAATGGCTACACCTTC
>.|TRBJ2-2|many|TRBV6-5
CASSYPNTGELFF
TGTGCCAGCAGTTACCCTAACACCGGGGAGCTGTTTTTT
>.|TRBJ1-1|.|TRBV15
CATSSLTKNTEAFF
TGTGCCACCAGCAGTTTAACCAAGAACACTGAAGCTTTCTTT
>.|TRBJ1-1|once|TRBV7-3
CTSSYRENTEAFF
TGTACCAGCAGTTATAGAGAGAACACTGAAGCTTTCTTT
>.|TRBJ1-4|.|TRBV7-2
CASSLGWGEKLFF
TGTGCCAGCAGCTTGGGATGGGGCGAAAAACTGTTTTTT
>.|TRBJ1-1|many|TRBV28
CASSLWEVGNTEAFF
TGTGCCAGCAGTTTATGGGAAGTGGGGAACACTGAAGCTTTCTTT
>.|TRBJ2-1|many|TRBV5-1
CASSLPGAGNEQFF
TGCGCCAGCAGCCTCCCGGGAGCGGGCAATGAGCAGTTCTTC
>.|TRBJ1-1|.|TRBV6-1
CASRKDLLDTEAFF
TGTGCCAGCAGAAAAGATCTCTTGGACACTGAAGCTTTCTTT
>.|TRBJ1-2|.|TRBV18
CASSPPEYYGYTF
TGTGCCAGCTCACCACCGGAATACTATGGCTACACCTTC
>TRBD2|TRBJ2-3|once|TRBV29-1
CSVVGLDGDTQYF
TGCAGCGTTGTCGGACTAGATGGAGATACGCAGTATTTT
>.|TRBJ2-3|many|TRBV6-1
CASSEPGGVSTDTQYF
TGTGCCAGCAGTGAGCCAGGGGGGGTTAGCACAGATACGCAGTATTTT
>TRBD2|TRBJ2-1|few|TRBV27
CASSPGRGRDNEQFF
TGTGCCAGCAGCCCCGGGAGGGGTCGGGACAATGAGCAGTTCTTC
>.|TRBJ2-1|few|TRBV15
CATSRGSGVGEQFF
TGTGCCACCAGCAGAGGATCGGGAGTGGGTGAGCAGTTCTTC
>.|TRBJ1-4|once|TRBV4-1
CASSQVVSTSNEKLFF
TGCGCCAGCAGCCAAGTTGTATCGACCTCTAATGAAAAACTGTTTTTT
>.|TRBJ2-7|.|TRBV30
CAWSVRGRGHEQYF
TGTGCCTGGAGTGTACGGGGCAGGGGCCACGAGCAGTACTTC
>.|TRBJ1-1|many|TRBV7-9
CASSLEVDTEAFF
TGTGCCAGCAGCTTAGAGGTGGACACTGAAGCTTTCTTT
>TRBD2|TRBJ2-1|few|TRBV12-5
CASGLVIAGPYNEQFF
TGTGCTAGTGGTTTGGTAATAGCGGGTCCCTACAATGAGCAGTTCTTC
>.|TRBJ2-7|once|TRBV21-1
CASSKALVSYEQYF
TGTGCCAGCAGCAAAGCGCTGGTCTCCTACGAGCAGTACTTC
>TRBD1|TRBJ2-7|.|TRBV27
CASRQTGVVYEQYF
TGTGCCAGCAGACAGACAGGGGTCGTCTACGAGCAGTACTTC
>.|TRBJ2-1|many|TRBV6-2/TRBV6-3
CASSYDRELGPSSYNEQFF
TGTGCCAGCAGTTACGATCGAGAGCTTGGCCCTAGCTCCTACAATGAGCAGTTCTTC
>TRBD2|TRBJ2-7|.|TRBV5-1
CASSLVPGGHERYF
TGCGCCAGCAGCTTGGTGCCGGGAGGACACGAGCGGTACTTC
>.|TRBJ2-7|.|TRBV12-3/TRBV12-4
CASSVQLRDEQYF
TGTGCCAGCAGTGTTCAGCTCAGGGACGAGCAGTACTTC
>.|TRBJ2-3|.|TRBV30
CAWRAPGTDTQYF
TGTGCCTGGAGGGCCCCCGGCACAGATACGCAGTATTTT
>.|TRBJ1-5|.|TRBV28
CASSFGPDSNQPQHF
TGTGCCAGCAGTTTTGGTCCAGATAGCAATCAGCCCCAGCATTTT
>.|TRBJ2-1|many|TRBV12-3/TRBV12-4
CASIDRVGFFNEQFF
TGTGCCAGCATCGACCGGGTAGGGTTTTTCAATGAGCAGTTCTTC
>.|TRBJ1-5|.|TRBV3-1
CASSQDYLIFGQPQHF
TGTGCCAGCAGCCAAGATTATCTTATATTCGGCCAGCCCCAGCATTTT
>TRBD1|TRBJ1-2|.|TRBV12-3/TRBV12-4
CASTMTGEDGYTF
TGTGCCAGCACCATGACAGGGGAGGATGGCTACACCTTC
>.|TRBJ2-4|many|TRBV12-3/TRBV12-4
CASSLEGTLGIRYF
TGTGCCAGCAGTTTAGAGGGGACACTGGGGATTCGGTACTTC
>.|TRBJ2-5|many|TRBV7-9
CASIQPFSIDYRETQYF
TGTGCCAGCATCCAGCCCTTCTCCATAGATTATAGAGAGACCCAGTACTTC
>TRBD1|TRBJ2-5|.|TRBV29-1
CSVGGTEETQYF
TGCAGCGTTGGGGGGACAGAAGAGACCCAGTACTTC
>.|TRBJ1-1|.|TRBV12-3/TRBV12-4
CASSFVGSGAFF
TGTGCCAGCAGTTTCGTGGGGTCAGGAGCTTTCTTT
>.|TRBJ1-1|few|TRBV18
CASSPTIPGDTEAFF
TGTGCCAGCTCACCAACGATCCCCGGGGACACTGAAGCTTTCTTT
>TRBD2|TRBJ2-1|.|TRBV7-3
CASSPPTSGAYNEQFF
TGTGCCAGCAGCCCCCCGACTAGCGGGGCTTACAATGAGCAGTTCTTC
>.|TRBJ2-7|.|TRBV5-1
CASSVGGQAYEQYF
TGCGCCAGCAGCGTGGGGGGACAAGCCTACGAGCAGTACTTC
>TRBD2|TRBJ2-3|.|TRBV6-5
CASSYTSGRATDTQYF
TGTGCCAGCAGTTACACTAGCGGGAGGGCCACAGATACGCAGTATTTT
>.|TRBJ1-1|.|TRBV5-6
CASSFLTRDDTEAFF
TGTGCCAGCAGCTTCCTTACCCGGGATGACACTGAAGCTTTCTTT
>TRBD1|TRBJ2-7|many|TRBV28
CASSPGTGNFYEQYF
TGTGCCAGCAGCCCTGGGACAGGGAACTTCTACGAGCAGTACTTC
>.|TRBJ1-1|.|TRBV29-1
CSGRGNTEAFF
TGCAGCGGCAGGGGGAACACTGAAGCTTTCTTT
>.|TRBJ2-7|once|TRBV27
CASSPSTSPTLTYEQYF
TGTGCCAGCAGTCCTTCAACTAGCCCGACTCTCACCTACGAGCAGTACTTC
>TRBD1|TRBJ2-7|.|TRBV6-6
CASRTGTGLYEQYF
TGTGCCAGCAGAACCGGGACAGGGCTCTACGAGCAGTACTTC
>TRBD1|TRBJ2-5|.|TRBV18
CASSLRGLERDEQYF
TGTGCCAGCTCTCTCAGGGGGCTTGAGAGGGATGAGCAGTACTTC
>TRBD2|TRBJ2-5|once|TRBV5-5
CASSSVAGRETQYF
TGTGCCAGCAGCTCGGTAGCGGGGAGAGAGACCCAGTACTTC
>.|TRBJ2-3|many|TRBV7-3
CASSRRALGDTQYF
TGTGCCAGCAGTCGCAGGGCTTTAGGAGATACGCAGTATTTT
>.|TRBJ2-1|few|TRBV20-1
CSATPTYEQFF
TGCAGTGCCACTCCAACGTATGAGCAGTTCTTC
>.|TRBJ2-7|.|TRBV11-2
CASSLEPNCEQYF
TGTGCCAGCAGCTTAGAGCCGAATTGCGAGCAGTACTTC
>TRBD1|TRBJ2-6|.|TRBV6-5
CASSYLSPGTGLTLSGANVLTF
TGTGCCAGCAGTTACCTTTCCCCCGGGACAGGTCTCACACTCTCTGGGGCCAACGTCCTGACTTTC
>TRBD1|TRBJ2-5|.|TRBV2
CASSGQGVKETQYF
TGTGCCAGCAGCGGACAGGGGGTAAAGGAGACCCAGTACTTC
>.|TRBJ2-7|.|TRBV12-3/TRBV12-4
CASRETGLQRETSYNEQYF
TGTGCCAGCAGGGAGACAGGGCTCCAGCGGGAGACGTCCTACAATGAGCAGTACTTC
>TRBD1|TRBJ2-7|.|TRBV6-6
CVSSWTGDRSYEQYF
TGTGTCAGCAGTTGGACAGGGGATCGCTCCTACGAGCAGTACTTC